This is a list of T cell receptor beta chains from one sample in a study of T cells in Graves' hyperthyroidism and ophthalmopathy. From the multiplex PCR reads, TCRdb called clonotypes with MiXCR, one entry per CDR3 protein. The sample comprises fewer than 350,000 distinct CDR3 sequences, roughly 15% of which are singletons, and 7.9% rests with the top ten. Source material: blood. The receptors were sampled from a woman in her 40s with Graves' hyperthyroidism. Both conserved end residues are part of each CDR3. D genes are given only for firm matches. Clone size is stated in some rows and not others, as once, few, many or a class when expanded.

>-|TRBV28|many|TRBJ2-7
TGTGCCAGCAGTCGAGTAGGACAGTACTACGAGCAGTACTTC
CASSRVGQYYEQYF
>-|TRBV5-1|many|TRBJ2-1
TGCGCCAGCAGCCTAATGGCTTTAGGCAATGAGCAGTTCTTC
CASSLMALGNEQFF
>TRBD2|TRBV7-2|many|TRBJ2-5
TGTGCCAGCAGCTTCGGGACTAGCAATCAAGAGACCCAGTACTTC
CASSFGTSNQETQYF
>TRBD2|TRBV3-1|few|TRBJ2-3
TGTGCCAGCAGCCAGCGGGAGGCCATTACAGATACGCAGTATTTT
CASSQREAITDTQYF
>-|TRBV2|many|TRBJ1-2
TGTGCCAGCAGTGAACTTGGGACGAAGTATGGCTACACCTTC
CASSELGTKYGYTF
>-|TRBV3-1|many|TRBJ1-1
TGTGCCAGCAAATGGCGCGGGGGTGAAGCTTTCTTT
CASKWRGGEAFF
>-|TRBV5-1|many|TRBJ2-2
TGCGCCAGCAGCTTGGCCCCGACGGACACCGGGGAGCTGTTTTTT
CASSLAPTDTGELFF
>TRBD2|TRBV6-2/TRBV6-3|many|TRBJ2-3
TGTGCCAGCAGTTGGCCGACTAGCGGGAGTAACACAGATACGCAGTATTTT
CASSWPTSGSNTDTQYF
>-|TRBV2|many|TRBJ2-7
TGTGCCAGCAGTGGGGGGCTAGTCTACGAGCAGTACTTC
CASSGGLVYEQYF
>-|TRBV29-1|-|TRBJ1-4
TGCAGCGCCCTTATCGATTTGAATGAAAAACTGTTTTTT
CSALIDLNEKLFF
>TRBD1|TRBV5-4|-|TRBJ1-6
TGTGCCAGCAGCTTGGATAAAAGACAGGGGGCCAACTTT
CASSLDKRQGANF
>TRBD1|TRBV6-2/TRBV6-3|-|TRBJ2-3
TGTGCCAGCGCACGAGACAGGGGCGGGGATACGCAGTATTTT
CASARDRGGDTQYF
>-|TRBV30|-|TRBJ1-1
TGTGCCTATGGACCGTGGCTCACTGAAGCTTTCTTT
CAYGPWLTEAFF
>-|TRBV6-1|many|TRBJ1-2
TGTGCCAGCAGTTCGGGGCGCTATGGCTACACCTTC
CASSSGRYGYTF
>-|TRBV10-3|-|TRBJ2-7
TGTGCCATCAGTGCGGGGGTACCCGAGCAGCACTTC
CAISAGVPEQHF
>TRBD2|TRBV7-2|many|TRBJ2-1
TGTGCCAGCAGCAGAGCGGGAGGAGAGCAGTTCTTC
CASSRAGGEQFF
>-|TRBV27|many|TRBJ2-2
TGTGCCAGCAGTTTCGGAACTGCAATTTACTCCGGGGAGCTGTTTTTT
CASSFGTAIYSGELFF
>-|TRBV28|many|TRBJ1-2
TGTGCCAGCAGTTTAACAGGGCGAGGCTACACCTTC
CASSLTGRGYTF
>-|TRBV2|many|TRBJ2-3
TGTGCCAGTGGAGGGGGAGATACGCAGTATTTT
CASGGGDTQYF
>-|TRBV30|-|TRBJ1-5
TGTGCCTGGAAGGGCGGGAACAATCAGCCCCAGCATTTT
CAWKGGNNQPQHF
>TRBD1|TRBV12-5|many|TRBJ2-3
TGTGCTAGTGGTTTAGGGACAGGCACAGATACGCAGTATTTT
CASGLGTGTDTQYF
>TRBD2|TRBV20-1|-|TRBJ2-7
TGCAGTGCTAGCAGTGGACTAGCGGGAGGGGGGGAGCAGTACTTC
CSASSGLAGGGEQYF
>-|TRBV2|many|TRBJ1-1
TGTGCCAGCAGTGAAGTTCCTGAAGCTTTCTTT
CASSEVPEAFF
>-|TRBV5-8|-|TRBJ1-1
TGTGTCACCACAAGGCCCTTTGACACTGAAGCTTTCTTT
CVTTRPFDTEAFF
>-|TRBV6-2/TRBV6-3|many|TRBJ2-1
TGTGCCAGCAGTTACAGTAGACTGGGTACTTACAATGAGCAGTTCTTC
CASSYSRLGTYNEQFF
>-|TRBV3-1|many|TRBJ1-1
TGTGCCAGCAGCCAAAGGGTAGATATCAATGAAGCTTTCTTT
CASSQRVDINEAFF
>-|TRBV6-6|-|TRBJ1-4
TGTGCCAGCAGTTACTCGATTCAAAATGAAAAACTGTTTTTT
CASSYSIQNEKLFF
>TRBD1|TRBV15|-|TRBJ2-2
TGTGCCACCAGCAGATCCCCCGGGACAGCTTACGCCGGGGAGCTGTTTTTT
CATSRSPGTAYAGELFF
>TRBD1|TRBV18|few|TRBJ2-1
TGTGCCAGCTCACCACCGGGACAGGGAACCTACAATGAGCAGTTCTTC
CASSPPGQGTYNEQFF
>-|TRBV10-2|many|TRBJ1-2
TGCGCCAGCAGTGAGGCAGATAACCCCTATGGCTACACCTTC
CASSEADNPYGYTF
>-|TRBV20-1|many|TRBJ1-2
TGCAGTGCTAGAGTTAACAGGGAATGGGACTATGGCTACACCTTC
CSARVNREWDYGYTF
>-|TRBV10-2|-|TRBJ1-1
TGCGCCGGCAGTTACTCCAGAGACACTGAAGCTTTCTTT
CAGSYSRDTEAFF
>-|TRBV4-1|few|TRBJ2-5
TGCGCCAGCAGCCAAGGTGGGACAAGATTAGGGGAGACCCAGTACTTC
CASSQGGTRLGETQYF
>TRBD1|TRBV7-8|medium-sized|TRBJ2-5
TGTGCCAGCAGCCTAGAGGGACAGGGCCAAGAGACCCAGTACTTC
CASSLEGQGQETQYF
>-|TRBV12-3/TRBV12-4|many|TRBJ1-1
TGTGCCAGCAGTATTCGGACAGTACCTACTGAAGCTTTCTTT
CASSIRTVPTEAFF
>TRBD2|TRBV28|many|TRBJ2-5
TGTGCCAGCAGTCCCTCTAGCGGGGGGGAGACCCAGTACTTC
CASSPSSGGETQYF
>-|TRBV11-2|many|TRBJ1-5
TGTGCCAGCAGCTCGGACTCAAACCTTAATCAGCCCCAGCATTTT
CASSSDSNLNQPQHF
>TRBD2|TRBV29-1|few|TRBJ2-1
TGCAGCGTTGATAATAGCGGGAGCTCCTACAATGAGCAGTTCTTC
CSVDNSGSSYNEQFF
>TRBD2|TRBV9|-|TRBJ2-7
TGTGCCAGCAGCGCTGGACTAGCGGACCGCTCCTACGAGCAGTACTTC
CASSAGLADRSYEQYF
>-|TRBV10-3|-|TRBJ1-2
TGTGCCATCAGTGAAAGGTCAGGGTCTAAATATGGCTACACCTTC
CAISERSGSKYGYTF
>-|TRBV27|few|TRBJ2-5
TGTGCCAGCAGTCCCGGGGGTCGTAGAAAGACCCAGTACTTC
CASSPGGRRKTQYF
>TRBD2|TRBV20-1|many|TRBJ2-3
TGCAGTGCTAGCCTCTCGTCGGTAGCGGGAGTTCCCGATACGCAGTATTTT
CSASLSSVAGVPDTQYF
>TRBD1|TRBV6-1|-|TRBJ2-2
TGTGCCAGCAGACATCAACAGGGGAGACCCGGGGAGCTGTTTTTT
CASRHQQGRPGELFF
>TRBD1|TRBV19|-|TRBJ1-4
TGTGCCAGTAAGGACGGGGACAGCGAACGTGAAAAACTGTTTTTT
CASKDGDSEREKLFF
>TRBD1|TRBV5-1|many|TRBJ2-5
TGCGCCAGCAGCTTGGTCGGGACAGGGGACCAGACCCAGTACTTC
CASSLVGTGDQTQYF
>TRBD2|TRBV2|many|TRBJ2-3
TGTGCCAGCAGTGAAGGACTAGCGGGAGCAGATACGCAGTATTTT
CASSEGLAGADTQYF
>TRBD1|TRBV5-1|many|TRBJ2-3
TGCGCCAGCAGCTTGATAACAGGGGGCGCAGATACGCAGTATTTT
CASSLITGGADTQYF
>-|TRBV7-3|many|TRBJ2-5
TGTGCCAGCAGCCAAACACCTGGCGGGACGCTGTACTTC
CASSQTPGGTLYF
>TRBD1|TRBV20-1|many|TRBJ2-3
TGCAGTGCCTCTTTACGACAGGGTAGAACAGATACGCAGTATTTT
CSASLRQGRTDTQYF
>TRBD2|TRBV12-3/TRBV12-4|many|TRBJ2-1
TGTGCCAGCAGCAGCGGGAGTGTGGGTCGGCATGAGCAGTTCTTC
CASSSGSVGRHEQFF
>TRBD2|TRBV28|many|TRBJ2-3
TGTGCCAGCAGTTTTACCGAAACTAGCGGCACAGATACGCAGTATTTT
CASSFTETSGTDTQYF
>TRBD2|TRBV11-3|-|TRBJ2-7
TGTGCCAGCAGCACAGGGACTAGCGGGAAGTACGAGCAGTACTTC
CASSTGTSGKYEQYF
>TRBD2|TRBV27|few|TRBJ2-5
TGTGCCAGCAGCACAATAGCGGGAGAGAATCAAGAGACCCAGTACTTC
CASSTIAGENQETQYF
>TRBD1|TRBV5-1|-|TRBJ2-3
TGCGCCAGCAGCCTTGGGACAGGGCTGTTCACAGATACGCAGTATTTT
CASSLGTGLFTDTQYF